These 14 T cell receptor beta chains were all obtained from the same sample, sequenced in a study of blood T cell repertoires in COVID-19. This table comes from immunoSEQ multiplex PCR, and its TCRdb copy is limited to in-frame clones, with some not included. Among hundreds of thousands of clones, roughly 89% were seen once, and the ten largest hold over 1.3%. The material sequenced was peripheral blood. The receptors shown here come from a woman aged 25 to 39 with active or convalescent COVID-19.

This clone was seen a single time. V and J are TRBV16 and TRBJ2-2, with a tentative D call TRBD1 (7 bases). The CDR3 runs 16 residues. Germline CDR1 is KGHSY and CDR2 is FQNENV. Trimming took 0 bases from V and 6 from J, leaving 14 bases between them. CDR3 nucleotide sequence: TGTGCCAGCAGCCAATCCCAGGGGGGCCACGCCGGGGAGCTGTTTTTT. This encodes CASSQSQGGHAGELFF.

The rearrangement links TRBV2 to TRBJ2-3, with 12 positions matching TRBD2. With V trimmed by 4 bases and J by 2 bases, 7 bases remained unmatched. The germline CDR1 and CDR2 sequences are SNHLY and FYNNEI. This CDR3 contains 17 residues. CDR3 sequence (DNA): TGTGCCAGCAGTGTACTAGCGGGGGGCCCTACCACAGATACGCAGTATTTT. Amino acid sequence: CASSVLAGGPTTDTQYF.

V gene TRBV6-5 combines with J gene TRBJ2-3; the match to TRBD2 covers 11 bases. The CDR3 is made up of 15 amino acids. The trim removed 5 bases at V and 4 bases at J, leaving 5 bases unmatched. CDR1 and CDR2 (germline): MNHEY, SVGAGI. DNA of the CDR3: TGTGCCAGCAGTAATAGCGGGGGGGTTTCAGATACGCAGTATTTT. Its protein product is CASSNSGGVSDTQYF.

This clone has a count of ten or more. The J gene is TRBJ1-2, the V gene TRBV11-2; unclear D gene. Germline CDR1 SGHAT, CDR2 FQNNGV. V gave up 3 bases and J gave up 4 bases, with 18 bases separating them. This CDR3 has 16 residues. This CDR3 is CASSFLKRERGYGYTF. The CDR3 DNA is TGTGCCAGCAGCTTCCTAAAAAGGGAGCGGGGCTATGGCTACACCTTC.

V is TRBV7-9 and J is TRBJ1-2, with a weak D call TRBD1 (5 bases). Trimming pared 7 bases from V and 5 bases from J, leaving 11 bases between. This CDR3 region has 12 residues. CDR1 and CDR2 from the germline V gene are SEHNR and FQNEAQ (reference sequence). The CDR3, as DNA: TGTGCCAGCACCAAGGAGGGGTATGGCTACACCTTC. Encoded protein: CASTKEGYGYTF. Using reference TRBV7-9 and TRBJ1-2 for the parts outside the CDR3, the full variable domain is DTGVSQNPRHKITKRGQNVTFRCDPISEHNRLYWYRQTLGQGPEFLTYFQNEAQLEKSRLLSDRFSAERPKGSFSTLEIQRTEQGDSAMYLCASTKEGYGYTFGSGTRLTVV.

This chain links TRBV28 with TRBJ2-7; weak D call: TRBD2 (6 bases). The CDR3 covers 12 residues. Trimming removed 5 bases at V and 6 bases at J, with 11 bases between. Germline V gene data show CDR1 as MDHEN and CDR2 as SYDVKM. The CDR3 region has the DNA TGTGCCAGCAGTGCCAGGGACTCCGAGCAGTACTTC. Amino acids: CASSARDSEQYF. Looking up the rest from reference TRBV28 and TRBJ2-7 gives the full variable domain: DVKVTQSSRYLVKRTGEKVFLECVQDMDHENMFWYRQDPGLGLRLIYFSYDVKMKEKGDIPEGYSVSREKKERFSLILESASTNQTSMYLCASSARDSEQYFGPGTRLTVT.

This clone has just a few counts. This chain links TRBV27 with TRBJ1-1, with D hard to call. The CDR3 totals 14 residues. The V gene lost 3 bases and the J gene lost 7 bases, with 15 bases spanning the gap. From germline, CDR1 is MNHEY and CDR2 SMNVEV (reference sequence). The DNA of the CDR3 is TGTGCCAGCAGTTTCAACGCGTATAGCTTTGAAGCTTTCTTT. Translated: CASSFNAYSFEAFF.

The chain is built from TRBV5-3 and TRBJ2-7, with 7 positions matching TRBD1. TRBV5-3 belongs to the ORF category, with a function that is uncertain. Trimming removed 4 bases from V and 1 base from J; junction bases left unmatched: 8. CDR3 length: 15 residues. The CDR3 coding sequence is TGTGCCAGAAGCACTGGACAGGCGAAGTCCTACGAGCAGTACTTC. The encoded protein is CARSTGQAKSYEQYF.

This chain links TRBV27 with TRBJ2-7; tentatively, D is TRBD2 (5 bases). Trimming took off 3 bases at V and 0 bases at J, with 12 bases between the two ends. This CDR3 region has 15 residues. Germline V CDR1 and CDR2: MNHEY, SMNVEV (reference sequence). This CDR3 is CASSLGSGSSYEQYF. DNA for the CDR3: TGTGCCAGCAGTTTGGGGAGCGGTAGCTCCTACGAGCAGTACTTC.

The J gene is TRBJ2-3, the V gene TRBV5-1; 8 nucleotides agree with TRBD2. The CDR3 covers 14 residues. The trim removed 3 bases at V and 5 bases at J, leaving 5 bases unmatched. From germline, CDR1 is SGHRS and CDR2 YFSETQ. The CDR3 region is CASSSAGGVDTQYF. As DNA, the CDR3 is TGCGCCAGCAGCTCCGCGGGGGGTGTAGATACGCAGTATTTT.

The gene calls are TRBV5-1 and TRBJ1-5; possibly TRBD1 for D (6 bases). V dropped 0 bases and J dropped 7 bases, with 11 bases sitting between them. This CDR3 is built from 14 residues. From germline, CDR1 is SGHRS and CDR2 YFSETQ. CDR3 sequence (DNA): TGCGCCAGCAGCTTGGTCGGGCAGGGGCAGCCCCAGCATTTT. Its protein product is CASSLVGQGQPQHF.

V usage is TRBV7-2 and J usage is TRBJ1-6; a possible D gene is TRBD1 (5 bases). Germline V lookup: CDR1 SGHTA, CDR2 FQGNSA. The CDR3 is made up of 15 amino acids. The germline V and J ends were trimmed by 2 bases and 8 bases, with 13 bases remaining between them. The CDR3 reads CASSLIGGTHSPLHF. CDR3 in DNA: TGTGCCAGCAGCTTAATCGGGGGTACACATTCACCCCTCCACTTT.

The V gene is TRBV11-2, the J gene TRBJ1-2; TRBD1 might be the D (6 bases). The CDR3 loop spans 14 amino acids. Trimming removed 1 base from V and 7 bases from J, with 13 bases in between. Germline V CDR1 and CDR2: SGHAT, FQNNGV. The CDR3 DNA reads TGTGCCAGCAGCTTAGCCAGGGGTTCGTTTGGCTACACCTTC. Protein product: CASSLARGSFGYTF.

A single count supports this clone. The CDR3 region is CASSIDPGRVEDGYTF. CDR3 coding DNA: TGTGCCAGTAGTATAGACCCCGGCAGGGTTGAGGATGGCTACACCTTC. The genes are TRBV19 and TRBJ1-2, with D tentatively TRBD1 (5 bases). The CDR3 consists of 16 residues. Trimming pared 0 bases from V and 6 bases from J, leaving 17 bases between. Per germline, CDR1 LNHDA and CDR2 SQIVND (reference sequence).